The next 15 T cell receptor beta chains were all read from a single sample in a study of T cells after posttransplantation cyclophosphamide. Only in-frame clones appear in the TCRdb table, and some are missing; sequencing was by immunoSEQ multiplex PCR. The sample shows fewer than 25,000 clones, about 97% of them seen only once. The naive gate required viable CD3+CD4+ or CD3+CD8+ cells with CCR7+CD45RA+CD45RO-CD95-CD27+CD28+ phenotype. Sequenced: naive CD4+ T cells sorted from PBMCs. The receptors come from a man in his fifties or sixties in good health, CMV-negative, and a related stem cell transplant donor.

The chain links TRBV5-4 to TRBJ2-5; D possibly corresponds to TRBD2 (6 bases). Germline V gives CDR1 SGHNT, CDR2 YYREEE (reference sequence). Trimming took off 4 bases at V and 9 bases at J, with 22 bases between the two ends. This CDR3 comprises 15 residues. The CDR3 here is CASSLPVGGPAAQYF. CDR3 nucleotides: TGTGCCAGCAGCCTCCCCGTGGGAGGCCCCGCGGCCCAGTACTTC.

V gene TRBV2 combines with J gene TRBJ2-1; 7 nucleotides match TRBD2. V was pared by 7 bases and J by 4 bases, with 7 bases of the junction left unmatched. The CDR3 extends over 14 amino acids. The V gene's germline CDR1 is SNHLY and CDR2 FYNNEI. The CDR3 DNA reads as TGTGCCAGCAACCCGACTAGCTCATACAATGAGCAGTTCTTC. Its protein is CASNPTSSYNEQFF.

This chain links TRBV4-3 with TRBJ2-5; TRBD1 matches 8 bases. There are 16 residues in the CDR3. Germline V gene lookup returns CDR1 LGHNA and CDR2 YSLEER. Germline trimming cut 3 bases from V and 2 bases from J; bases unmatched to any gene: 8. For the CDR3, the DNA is TGCGCCAGCAGCCAGCAGCTTGGGACAGGACAAGAGACCCAGTACTTC. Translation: CASSQQLGTGQETQYF.

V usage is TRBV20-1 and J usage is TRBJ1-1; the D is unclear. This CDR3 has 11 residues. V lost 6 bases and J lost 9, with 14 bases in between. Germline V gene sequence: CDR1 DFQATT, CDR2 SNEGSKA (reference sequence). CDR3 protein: CSAADLRKAFF. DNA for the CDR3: TGCAGTGCGGCCGACTTACGAAAAGCTTTCTTT.

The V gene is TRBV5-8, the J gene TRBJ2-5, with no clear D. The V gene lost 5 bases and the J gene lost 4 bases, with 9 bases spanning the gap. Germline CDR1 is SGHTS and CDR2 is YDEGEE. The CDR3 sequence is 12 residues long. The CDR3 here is CASRSLPETQYF. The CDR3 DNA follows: TGTGCCAGCAGGTCCCTTCCAGAGACCCAGTACTTC. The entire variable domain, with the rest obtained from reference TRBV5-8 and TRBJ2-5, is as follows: EAGVTQSPTHLIKTRGQQATLRCSPISGHTSVYWYQQALGLGLQFLLWYDEGEERNRGNFPPRFSGRQFPNYSSELNVNALELEDSALYLCASRSLPETQYFGPGTRLLVL.

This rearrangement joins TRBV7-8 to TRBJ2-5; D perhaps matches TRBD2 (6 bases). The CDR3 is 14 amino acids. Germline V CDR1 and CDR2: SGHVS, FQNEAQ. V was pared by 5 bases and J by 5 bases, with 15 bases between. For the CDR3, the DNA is TGTGCCAGCAGCCTAGGCGGGATTTCGGAGACCCAGTACTTC. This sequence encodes CASSLGGISETQYF.

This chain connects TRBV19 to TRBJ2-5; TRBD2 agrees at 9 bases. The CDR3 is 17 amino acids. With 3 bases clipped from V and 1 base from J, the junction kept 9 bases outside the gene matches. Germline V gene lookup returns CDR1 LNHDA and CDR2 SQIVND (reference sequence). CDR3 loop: CASSMVGLARVQETQYF. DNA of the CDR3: TGTGCCAGTAGTATGGTAGGACTAGCGAGAGTCCAAGAGACCCAGTACTTC.

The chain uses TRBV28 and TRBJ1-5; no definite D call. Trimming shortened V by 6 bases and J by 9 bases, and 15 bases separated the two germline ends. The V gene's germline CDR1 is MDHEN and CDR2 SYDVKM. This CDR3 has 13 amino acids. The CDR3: CASSQSVRRPQHF. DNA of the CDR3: TGTGCCAGCAGCCAGAGCGTCCGAAGGCCCCAGCATTTT.

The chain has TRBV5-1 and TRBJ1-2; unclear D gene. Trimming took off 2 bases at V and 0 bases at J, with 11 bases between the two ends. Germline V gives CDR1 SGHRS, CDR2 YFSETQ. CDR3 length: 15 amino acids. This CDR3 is CASSFSGGSNYGYTF. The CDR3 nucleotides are TGCGCCAGCAGCTTTTCGGGAGGGTCTAACTATGGCTACACCTTC.

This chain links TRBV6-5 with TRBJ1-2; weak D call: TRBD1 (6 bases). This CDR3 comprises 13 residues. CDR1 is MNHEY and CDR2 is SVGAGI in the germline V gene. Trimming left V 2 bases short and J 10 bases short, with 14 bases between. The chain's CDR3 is CASSYRDTRDYTF. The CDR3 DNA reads TGTGCCAGCAGTTACCGGGACACCCGTGACTACACCTTC.

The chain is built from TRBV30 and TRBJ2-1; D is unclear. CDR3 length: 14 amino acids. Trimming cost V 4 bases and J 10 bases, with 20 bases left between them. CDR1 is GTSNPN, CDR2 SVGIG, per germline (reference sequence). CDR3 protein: CAWNPLLTRGEQFF. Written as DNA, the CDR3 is TGTGCCTGGAACCCTTTGTTAACCCGCGGAGAGCAGTTCTTC.

This CDR3 reads CASSPRTVTLSGNTIYF. CDR3 coding DNA: TGTGCCAGCTCACCACGGACAGTTACCCTCTCTGGAAACACCATATATTTT. The J gene is TRBJ1-3, the V gene TRBV18; maybe TRBD1 (6 bases). V was pared by 1 base and J by 0 bases, with 13 bases between. The CDR3 is 17 residues long. Germline CDR1 KGHSH, CDR2 LQKENI. Together with reference TRBV18 and TRBJ1-3, the CDR3 gives the full variable domain: NAGVMQNPRHLVRRRGQEARLRCSPMKGHSHVYWYRQLPEEGLKFMVYLQKENIIDESGMPKERFSAEFPKEGPSILRIQQVVRGDSAAYFCASSPRTVTLSGNTIYFGEGSWLTVV.

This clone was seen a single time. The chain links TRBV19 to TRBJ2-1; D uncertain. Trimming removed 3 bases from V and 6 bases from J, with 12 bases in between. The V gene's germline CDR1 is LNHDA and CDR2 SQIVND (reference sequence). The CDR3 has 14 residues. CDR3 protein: CASSMSDSSNEQFF. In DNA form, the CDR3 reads TGTGCCAGTAGTATGAGTGACTCGAGCAATGAGCAGTTCTTC.

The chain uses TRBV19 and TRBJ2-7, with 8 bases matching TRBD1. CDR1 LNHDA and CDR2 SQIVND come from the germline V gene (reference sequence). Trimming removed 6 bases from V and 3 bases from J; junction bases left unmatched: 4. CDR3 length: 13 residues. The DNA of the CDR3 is TGTGCCAGTAGCCCTGGGACAGGCTACGAGCAGTACTTC. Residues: CASSPGTGYEQYF.

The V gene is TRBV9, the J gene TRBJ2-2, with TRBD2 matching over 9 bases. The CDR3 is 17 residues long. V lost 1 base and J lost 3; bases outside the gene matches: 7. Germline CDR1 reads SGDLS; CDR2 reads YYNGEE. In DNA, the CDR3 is TGTGCCAGCAGCGTATTTGCGGGAGGGGGCCACACCGGGGAGCTGTTTTTT. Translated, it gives CASSVFAGGGHTGELFF.